The entry that follows covers one T cell receptor beta chain sequence. Only in-frame clones appear in the TCRdb table, and some are missing; sequencing was by immunoSEQ multiplex PCR. The table shows over 250,000 clones, with around nine tenths occurring only once. This sample stems from a study of blood T cell repertoires in COVID-19. The sample was PBMCs or T cells enriched from blood (not recorded which). The receptor's source is a young woman who had recovered from COVID-19.

CDR3 DNA: TGTGCCAGCAGTTACCGAAAGGGGGAAGTGAACACTGAAGCTTTCTTT. The encoded protein is CASSYRKGEVNTEAFF. The rearrangement uses TRBV6-5 and TRBJ1-1; possible D gene TRBD1, 6 bases. The V and J ends lost 2 bases and 0 bases respectively, with 13 bases between them. CDR1 is MNHEY and CDR2 is SVGAGI in the germline V gene. CDR3 length: 16 residues.